These 8 T cell receptor beta chains were all obtained from the same sample, sequenced in a study of T-cell reconstitution after alpha-beta-depleted transplantation in children. TCRbeta library preparation incorporated unique molecular identifiers. TCRdb processed the PCR reads anew with MiXCR; each CDR3 protein has one entry. The repertoire holds 17,000 or so distinct CDR3 sequences, with around 12% as singletons. The sample in question was PBMCs, mostly from graft donor cells, obtained 180 days after TCRalphabeta/CD19-depleted stem cell transplant. The receptor source for this set is a boy younger than two who had a stem cell transplant for Wiskott-Aldrich syndrome, so the T cells may come from the graft donor.

The V and J genes are TRBV6-2 or TRBV6-3 and TRBJ1-1, with D unclear. V gave up 8 bases and J gave up 5 bases, with 18 bases separating them. In germline, CDR1 is MNHEY, CDR2 SVGEGT. The CDR3 sequence is 14 residues long. The CDR3 reads CASLRSGGRTEAFF. The DNA for the CDR3 is TGTGCCAGCCTCCGCTCGGGAGGTAGAACTGAAGCTTTCTTT.

V and J are TRBV19 and TRBJ2-4; 7 positions agree with TRBD2. V shed 3 bases and J 7 bases; nucleotides not matched to a gene: 3. CDR3 length: 13 residues. Germline V gives CDR1 LNHDA, CDR2 SQIVND (reference sequence). DNA for the CDR3: TGTGCCAGTAGTATTACTAGCGTCAACATTCAGTACTTC. Its translation: CASSITSVNIQYF.

This clonotype was recorded a few times. This sequence joins TRBV3-1 and TRBJ1-2, with 9 nucleotides matching TRBD1. Germline V gives CDR1 LGHDT, CDR2 YNNKEL (reference sequence). This CDR3 has 15 residues. The V gene end was trimmed by 10 bases and the J gene end by 5 bases; junction bases not matched to a gene: 14. The CDR3 loop reads CATSQGDREFYGYTF. The CDR3 DNA reads TGTGCCACCTCCCAGGGGGACAGGGAGTTTTATGGCTACACCTTC.

This clonotype is labeled as medium-sized. J is TRBJ2-1 and V is TRBV7-9; TRBD1 aligns across 8 bases. Germline V gene sequence: CDR1 SEHNR, CDR2 FQNEAQ (reference sequence). Trimming took 5 bases from V and 4 from J; bases not matched to a gene: 7. This CDR3 comprises 15 residues. The CDR3 region has the DNA TGTGCCAGCAGCATCCGGGACAGGTATTACAATGAGCAGTTCTTC. It translates to CASSIRDRYYNEQFF.

As regards this clonotype: The germline gene is not matched at one end of the junction; a read error may be the cause. The chain combines TRBV3-1 with TRBJ1-3, with 7 bases that match TRBD1. CDR1 and CDR2 from the germline V gene are LGHDT and YNNKEL (reference sequence). This CDR3 is built from 18 residues. The CDR3 DNA follows: TGTGCCACCAGCCAAGAAGTGGTTCAGAGGGGGCTCGGAAACACCATATATTTT. Amino acids: CATSQEVVQRGLGNTIYF.

This clonotype was found many times. The chain combines TRBV7-9 with TRBJ1-2; D is possibly TRBD1 (5 bases). With 5 bases removed from V and 5 bases from J, the gap between germline ends came to 18 bases. Looked up from germline, CDR1 is SEHNR and CDR2 is FQNEAQ (reference sequence). The CDR3 extends over 15 amino acids. The CDR3 DNA sequence: TGTGCCAGCAGCCCTACTTCGGGGGGTTCGTATGGCTACACCTTC. Encoded protein: CASSPTSGGSYGYTF.

This chain joins TRBV20-1 and TRBJ2-1; TRBD2 matches 10 bases. CDR1 is DFQATT and CDR2 is SNEGSKA in the germline V gene (reference sequence). The V and J ends lost 5 bases and 2 bases, in that order; junction bases with no gene match: 12. The CDR3 extends over 17 amino acids. CDR3 sequence reads: CSALGGITSGAYNEQFF. CDR3 nucleotide sequence: TGCAGTGCTCTCGGGGGGATAACTAGCGGGGCCTACAATGAGCAGTTCTTC.

The gene calls are TRBV7-2 and TRBJ1-2; no firm D call. This CDR3 is 13 amino acids long. The germline CDR1 and CDR2 sequences are SGHTA and FQGNSA. Deletions cut 1 base from V and 4 bases from J, with 7 bases between. This CDR3 is CASSLGSTYGYTF. The CDR3 DNA reads TGTGCCAGCAGCTTAGGGTCTACCTATGGCTACACCTTC.